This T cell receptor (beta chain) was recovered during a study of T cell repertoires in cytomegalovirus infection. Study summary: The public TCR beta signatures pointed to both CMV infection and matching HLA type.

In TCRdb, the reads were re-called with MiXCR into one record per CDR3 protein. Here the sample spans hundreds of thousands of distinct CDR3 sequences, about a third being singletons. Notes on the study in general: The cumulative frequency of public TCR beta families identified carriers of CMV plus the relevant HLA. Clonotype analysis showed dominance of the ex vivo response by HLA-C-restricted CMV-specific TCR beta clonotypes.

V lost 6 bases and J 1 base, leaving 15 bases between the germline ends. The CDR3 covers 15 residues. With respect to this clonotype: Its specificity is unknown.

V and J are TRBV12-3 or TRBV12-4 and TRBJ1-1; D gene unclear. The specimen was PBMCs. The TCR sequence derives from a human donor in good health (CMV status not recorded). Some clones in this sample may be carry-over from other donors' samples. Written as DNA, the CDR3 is TGTGCCAGCAGCACCCGGGAGGAGGCGAACACTGAAGCTTTCTTT. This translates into CASSTREEANTEAFF.